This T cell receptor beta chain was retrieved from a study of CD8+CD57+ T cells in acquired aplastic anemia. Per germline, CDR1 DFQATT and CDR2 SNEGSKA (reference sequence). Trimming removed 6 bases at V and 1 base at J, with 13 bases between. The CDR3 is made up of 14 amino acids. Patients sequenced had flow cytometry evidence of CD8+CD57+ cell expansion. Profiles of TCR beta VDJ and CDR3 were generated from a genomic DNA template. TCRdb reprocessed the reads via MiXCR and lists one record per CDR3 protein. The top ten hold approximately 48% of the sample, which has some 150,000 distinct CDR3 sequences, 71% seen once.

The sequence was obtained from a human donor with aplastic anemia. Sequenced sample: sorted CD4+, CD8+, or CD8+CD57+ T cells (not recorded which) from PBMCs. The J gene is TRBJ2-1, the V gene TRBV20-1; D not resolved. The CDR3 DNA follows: TGCAGTGCCAGCAGCTCCGGTTCCTACAATGAGCAGTTCTTC. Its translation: CSASSSGSYNEQFF.